This is a list of T cell receptor beta chains from one sample in a study of beta chain features in type 1 diabetes. Clones were read by immunoSEQ multiplex PCR, and TCRdb kept only the in-frame ones, dropping some. Of 15,000 to 20,000 clones in the sample, 45% to 55% were seen once. Sequences were obtained from stem cell memory CD4+ T cells from blood. The source is a woman aged 18-29 years in good health. Both conserved end residues are part of each CDR3. D genes are given only for firm matches. Rows give clone size only sometimes, using once, few, many, or a class for an expanded clone.

D: NA
size: NA
J: TRBJ2-7
V: TRBV15
CDR3: CATSRGGGRDLTYEQYF

D: TRBD1
size: NA
J: TRBJ2-1
V: TRBV7-2
CDR3: CASSSAGQGNNEQFF

D: TRBD2
size: NA
J: NA
V: TRBV7-9
CDR3: CASSFGTSRSEQYF

D: NA
size: few
J: TRBJ2-1
V: TRBV10-3
CDR3: CAISETRGHEQFF

D: TRBD1
size: few
J: TRBJ1-1
V: TRBV30
CDR3: CAWRKNSDRDTEAFF

D: TRBD2
size: NA
J: TRBJ2-7
V: TRBV7-9
CDR3: CASRGGTSGGTSSYEQYF

D: TRBD1
size: NA
J: TRBJ1-5
V: TRBV6-6
CDR3: CASTHRAGGDQPQHF

D: TRBD1
size: NA
J: TRBJ1-2
V: TRBV2
CDR3: CASSGTGGINGYTF

D: TRBD1
size: NA
J: TRBJ2-4
V: TRBV5-4
CDR3: CASSAPTGGENIQYF

D: TRBD2
size: NA
J: TRBJ2-1
V: TRBV29-1
CDR3: CSVGLAGGLAYNEQFF

D: NA
size: few
J: TRBJ1-5
V: TRBV6-1
CDR3: CASSVTRDMSSNQPQHF

D: TRBD2
size: NA
J: TRBJ2-5
V: TRBV2
CDR3: CASTGLAGGSGETQYF

D: NA
size: once
J: TRBJ1-1
V: TRBV10-3
CDR3: CANSSRGGNTEAFF

D: NA
size: NA
J: TRBJ2-1
V: TRBV10-1
CDR3: CASSESRSSYNEQFF

D: NA
size: NA
J: TRBJ2-6
V: TRBV30
CDR3: CAWSVVTALVAGANVLTF

D: NA
size: NA
J: TRBJ2-3
V: TRBV7-2
CDR3: CASSLEMVSDYTDTQYF

D: TRBD2
size: NA
J: TRBJ2-4
V: TRBV30
CDR3: CAATGGAGNIQYF

D: NA
size: few
J: TRBJ2-1
V: TRBV4-1
CDR3: CASSQDPKGAAANNEQFF

D: NA
size: NA
J: TRBJ2-4
V: TRBV30
CDR3: CAWSPGMAIGIQYF

D: TRBD1
size: few
J: TRBJ2-1
V: TRBV11-2
CDR3: CASSLGQGFDEQFF

D: NA
size: NA
J: TRBJ1-2
V: TRBV18
CDR3: CASSPGASTNYGYTF

D: TRBD2
size: NA
J: TRBJ2-7
V: TRBV6-5
CDR3: CASSTSGNNHEQYF

D: TRBD2
size: NA
J: TRBJ2-1
V: TRBV18
CDR3: CASSPPRGLAGGSSYNEQFF

D: NA
size: NA
J: TRBJ1-4
V: TRBV7-7
CDR3: CASSLEGETNEKLFF